Below, 27 T cell receptor beta chains from the same sample are listed, as sequenced in a study of blood T cell repertoires in COVID-19. Sequencing was performed with immunoSEQ multiplex PCR; in TCRdb, only in-frame clones are kept and a portion is missing. The data show about 25,000 clones, 80% to 90% seen once. Sequencing used peripheral blood. These receptors were taken from a man between 65 and 85 years old with acute or convalescent COVID-19.

This sequence joins TRBV3-1 (or the pseudogene TRBV3-2) and TRBJ2-7, with a weak D call TRBD1 (6 bases). The CDR3 extends over 14 amino acids. V was pared by 3 bases and J by 1 base, with 10 bases between. The germline V gene encodes CDR1 LGHDT and CDR2 YNNKEL (reference sequence). The DNA of the CDR3 is TGTGCCAGCAGCCAGGCAGGGGCGTCCTACGAGCAGTACTTC. Its protein is CASSQAGASYEQYF.

This clone was seen just once. The chain couples TRBV28 to TRBJ1-4, with a possible D match to TRBD1 (6 bases). The V gene's germline CDR1 is MDHEN and CDR2 SYDVKM. V was pared by 7 bases and J by 7 bases, with 10 bases between. The CDR3 spans 12 residues. Here the CDR3 reads CASTGAGEKLFF. DNA of the CDR3: TGTGCCAGCACAGGGGCTGGTGAAAAACTGTTTTTT.

The chain employs TRBV24-1 and TRBJ1-5; TRBD1 aligns across 11 bases. The germline V gene has CDR1 KGHDR and CDR2 SFDVKD. The length of the CDR3 is 16 residues. Trimming took 9 bases from V and 9 from J; bases not matched to a gene: 15. CDR3 DNA sequence: TGTGCCACCGGAGATACGGCGGGACAGGGGGGGCGGCCCCAGCATTTT. Translating gives CATGDTAGQGGRPQHF.

The chain links TRBV5-1 to TRBJ1-3; the match to TRBD1 covers 8 bases. Germline loops: CDR1 SGHRS, CDR2 YFSETQ. The V gene end was trimmed by 0 bases and the J gene end by 3 bases; junction bases not matched to a gene: 2. The CDR3 is 15 amino acids. For the CDR3, the DNA is TGCGCCAGCAGCTTGGCAGGGGGCGGTGGAAACACCATATATTTT. Protein sequence: CASSLAGGGGNTIYF. Combining the CDR3 with reference TRBV5-1 and TRBJ1-3 gives the whole variable domain KAGVTQTPRYLIKTRGQQVTLSCSPISGHRSVSWYQQTPGQGLQFLFEYFSETQRNKGNFPGRFSGRQFSNSRSEMNVSTLELGDSALYLCASSLAGGGGNTIYFGEGSWLTVV.

The rearrangement uses TRBV20-1 and TRBJ1-5; 7 nucleotides agree with TRBD1. CDR3 length equals 14 residues. Germline V lookup: CDR1 DFQATT, CDR2 SNEGSKA (reference sequence). The V and J ends lost 3 bases and 1 base, in that order; junction bases with no gene match: 3. The CDR3 loop is CSASWTGSNQPQHF. DNA of the CDR3: TGCAGTGCTAGTTGGACAGGAAGCAATCAGCCCCAGCATTTT.

This chain joins TRBV29-1 and TRBJ2-7; 9 bases fit TRBD1. Germline V gene data show CDR1 as SQVTM and CDR2 as ANQGSEA. J was trimmed by 3 bases and V by 4 bases; bases with no gene match: 7. The CDR3 loop spans 14 amino acids. The chain's CDR3 is CSVGGGTGNYEQYF. As DNA, the CDR3 is TGCAGCGTTGGAGGGGGGACAGGGAACTACGAGCAGTACTTC.

V usage is TRBV28 and J usage is TRBJ1-5; D is ambiguous. V lost 7 bases and J lost 9, with 16 bases in between. The CDR3 totals 13 residues. CDR1 is MDHEN and CDR2 is SYDVKM in the germline V gene. The CDR3 coding sequence is TGTGCCAGCACCGTTTTGGCCGCGGGGCCCCAGCATTTT. The encoded protein is CASTVLAAGPQHF.

The V gene is TRBV6-5, the J gene TRBJ1-1, with D maybe TRBD1 (6 bases). Germline-derived CDR1 and CDR2 are MNHEY and SVGAGI. V was pared by 6 bases and J by 4 bases, with 12 bases between. The CDR3 has 13 residues. As DNA, the CDR3 is TGTGCCAGCAGGTCACAGGGAAGCACTGAAGCTTTCTTT. Translated: CASRSQGSTEAFF.

Here the CDR3 reads CASYEGAQETQYF. The CDR3 coding sequence is TGCGCCAGCTACGAGGGGGCCCAAGAGACCCAGTACTTC. The chain has TRBV10-1 and TRBJ2-5; 7 bases align to TRBD1. CDR3 length equals 13 residues. The V and J ends lost 8 bases and 1 base, in that order; junction bases with no gene match: 4. Germline CDR1 and CDR2: WNHNN and SYGVQD (reference sequence).

This chain connects TRBV5-6 to TRBJ1-3, with unresolved D. Germline V gene sequence: CDR1 SGHDT, CDR2 YYEEEE. This CDR3 has 11 residues. V lost 2 bases, J lost 7 bases, and 4 bases lay in between. CDR3 protein: CASSFRNTIYF. The CDR3 DNA is TGTGCCAGCAGCTTTCGGAACACCATATATTTT. Full variable domain (rest looked up from reference TRBV5-6 and TRBJ1-3): DAGVTQSPTHLIKTRGQQVTLRCSPKSGHDTVSWYQQALGQGPQFIFQYYEEEERQRGNFPDRFSGHQFPNYSSELNVNALLLGDSALYLCASSFRNTIYFGEGSWLTVV.

The chain is built from TRBV15 and TRBJ2-1; D is undetermined. Trimming removed 0 bases from V and 0 bases from J, with 9 bases in between. The CDR3 totals 16 residues. In germline, CDR1 is LNHNV, CDR2 YYDKDF (reference sequence). CDR3 in amino acids: CATSREARSSYNEQFF. In DNA form, the CDR3 reads TGTGCCACCAGCAGAGAGGCTAGATCCTCCTACAATGAGCAGTTCTTC.

In regard to this clone: Germline and junction disagree at one end, which may indicate a read error. The chain is built from TRBV7-7 and TRBJ2-1; D is ambiguous. Per germline, CDR1 SSHAT and CDR2 FNYEAQ (reference sequence). The CDR3 is 14 residues long. The CDR3 sequence: CASSLSRESNEQFF. CDR3 bases: TGTGCTAGCAGCTTAAGTCGCGAAAGCAATGAGCAGTTCTTC. Using reference TRBV7-7 and TRBJ2-1 for the parts outside the CDR3, the full variable domain is GAGVSQSPRYKVTKRGQDVTLRCDPISSHATLYWYQQALGQGPEFLTYFNYEAQPDKSGLPSDRFSAERPEGSISTLTIQRTEQRDSAMYRCASSLSRESNEQFFGPGTRLTVL.

V usage is TRBV30 and J usage is TRBJ2-7; possibly TRBD1 for D (6 bases). The CDR3 totals 12 residues. Trimming removed 1 base from V and 5 bases from J, with 9 bases in between. Germline loops: CDR1 GTSNPN, CDR2 SVGIG (reference sequence). In DNA, the CDR3 is TGTGCCTGGAGTGCAGGGGTCCACGAGCAGTACTTC. It translates to CAWSAGVHEQYF.

V and J are TRBV30 and TRBJ1-1; D remains unclear. Trimming stripped 4 bases from V and 1 base from J, with 7 bases between. Looked up from germline, CDR1 is GTSNPN and CDR2 is SVGIG (reference sequence). This CDR3 region has 12 residues. The CDR3 DNA is TGTGCCTGGACCTCTACGAACACTGAAGCTTTCTTT. The encoded protein is CAWTSTNTEAFF.

The CDR3: CASSVVDRDEQYF. CDR3 in DNA: TGTGCCAGCAGCGTAGTGGACAGGGACGAGCAGTACTTC. This chain links TRBV9 with TRBJ2-7; the match to TRBD1 covers 8 bases. The CDR3 is 13 residues long. Unmatched junction bases numbered 1, after V lost 0 bases and J lost 5 bases. Germline V lookup: CDR1 SGDLS, CDR2 YYNGEE.

V gene TRBV23-1 combines with J gene TRBJ2-2; the match to TRBD1 covers 12 bases. Being an ORF, TRBV23-1 has a function that is uncertain. The CDR3 is 20 residues long. V lost 9 bases and J lost 1; bases outside the gene matches: 18. CDR3 nucleotide sequence: TGCGCCAGACTATGGGGACAGGGGGCCCATCACGAGAAGAACACCGGGGAGCTGTTTTTT. This codes for CARLWGQGAHHEKNTGELFF.

The rearrangement links TRBV2 to TRBJ2-1, with TRBD1 as a possible D gene (5 bases). In germline, CDR1 is SNHLY, CDR2 FYNNEI. This CDR3 is built from 14 residues. V was pared by 7 bases and J by 3 bases, with 13 bases between. The CDR3: CASTRTLLYNEQFF. CDR3 bases: TGTGCCAGCACCAGGACATTACTCTACAATGAGCAGTTCTTC.

Written as DNA, the CDR3 is TGTGCCAGCAGCCAAGATCCACTAGCGGGATCCTACGAGCAGTACTTC. Translating gives CASSQDPLAGSYEQYF. The genes are TRBV3-1 (or the pseudogene TRBV3-2) and TRBJ2-7, with 10 bases lining up with TRBD2. This CDR3 region has 16 residues. CDR1 LGHDT and CDR2 YNNKEL come from the germline V gene (reference sequence). With 0 bases clipped from V and 1 base from J, the junction kept 3 bases outside the gene matches.

This clone occurred once. V usage is TRBV16 and J usage is TRBJ2-7; TRBD2 matches 15 bases. J was trimmed by 1 base and V by 3 bases; bases with no gene match: 1. The CDR3 consists of 16 residues. CDR1 is KGHSY and CDR2 is FQNENV in the germline V gene. CDR3 region: CASSQGTSGGSYEQYF. The CDR3 coding sequence is TGTGCCAGCAGCCAGGGGACTAGCGGGGGGTCCTACGAGCAGTACTTC.

This clone was detected only a few times. Different DNA sequences within this sample yield the same CDR3. The gene calls are TRBV7-9 and TRBJ2-3, with D possibly being TRBD2 (6 bases). Germline lookup yields CDR1 SEHNR and CDR2 FQNEAQ (reference sequence). The ends were cut back, 3 bases at V and 0 bases at J, with 7 bases in the middle. This CDR3 has 14 amino acids. The CDR3 DNA reads as TGTGCCAGCAGCTTGGAGGGTAGCACAGATACGCAGTATTTT. Translation gives CASSLEGSTDTQYF.

This clone has a single count. The rearrangement joins TRBV7-9 to TRBJ2-1, with TRBD2 identical over 10 bases. The germline gives CDR1 SEHNR, CDR2 FQNEAQ (reference sequence). The CDR3 spans 15 residues. The ends lost 4 bases at V and 6 bases at J; junction bases unmatched: 6. In nucleotides, the CDR3 is TGTGCCAGCAGCTCTCTAGCGGGGGTCCCCAATGAGCAGTTCTTC. Protein product: CASSSLAGVPNEQFF.

The V gene is TRBV21-1, the J gene TRBJ2-2; the table's D gene call, TRBD1, was not cross checked with the DNA. TRBV21-1 is described as a pseudogene. The length of the CDR3 is 15 residues. For the CDR3, the DNA is TGTGCCAGCAGCCGGGACAGGGGGGGTCACGGGGAGCTGTTTTTT. As protein: CASSRDRGGHGELFF.

This clone was observed a single time. The rearrangement links TRBV29-1 to TRBJ2-1; a weak D match, TRBD1 (5 bases). The CDR3 has 11 residues. The V gene lost 4 bases and the J gene lost 10 bases, with 11 bases spanning the gap. Germline V gives CDR1 SQVTM, CDR2 ANQGSEA. The CDR3, as DNA: TGCAGCGTTGGACAGTTTAGGGAGCAGTTCTTC. Its translation: CSVGQFREQFF.

This clone showed up just once. The CDR3 sequence is CAWNPGVGEQFF. The CDR3 region has the DNA TGTGCCTGGAACCCCGGAGTGGGTGAGCAGTTCTTC. The chain carries TRBV30 and TRBJ2-1; D not certain. The CDR3 extends over 12 amino acids. V was trimmed by 4 bases and J by 9 bases, leaving 13 bases between them. The V gene's germline CDR1 is GTSNPN and CDR2 SVGIG (reference sequence).

The chain is built from TRBV3-1 (or the pseudogene TRBV3-2) and TRBJ1-1; D unclear. The CDR3 extends over 12 amino acids. The V gene's germline CDR1 is LGHDT and CDR2 YNNKEL (reference sequence). V was trimmed by 2 bases and J by 2 bases, leaving 3 bases between them. Here the CDR3 reads CASSQINTEAFF. The CDR3, as DNA: TGTGCCAGCAGCCAAATAAACACTGAAGCTTTCTTT.

Remarks on this clone: Other nucleotide sequences from this sample produce the same CDR3. The chain is built from TRBV12-3 or TRBV12-4 and TRBJ1-5; D gene uncertain. Deletions cut 3 bases from V and 5 bases from J, with 5 bases between. The CDR3 extends over 12 amino acids. CDR3 amino acids: CASSLQDQPQHF. CDR3 coding DNA: TGTGCCAGCAGTTTGCAGGATCAGCCCCAGCATTTT.

The rearrangement links TRBV4-1 to TRBJ2-1; 11 nucleotides line up with TRBD2. The CDR3 has 16 residues. After removal of 3 bases from V and 3 bases from J, the junction contained 4 bases not matched to a gene. The germline CDR1 and CDR2 sequences are MGHRA and YSYEKL. The CDR3 protein is CASSQTGTSGYNEQFF. The DNA of the CDR3 is TGCGCCAGCAGCCAGACCGGGACTAGCGGCTACAATGAGCAGTTCTTC.